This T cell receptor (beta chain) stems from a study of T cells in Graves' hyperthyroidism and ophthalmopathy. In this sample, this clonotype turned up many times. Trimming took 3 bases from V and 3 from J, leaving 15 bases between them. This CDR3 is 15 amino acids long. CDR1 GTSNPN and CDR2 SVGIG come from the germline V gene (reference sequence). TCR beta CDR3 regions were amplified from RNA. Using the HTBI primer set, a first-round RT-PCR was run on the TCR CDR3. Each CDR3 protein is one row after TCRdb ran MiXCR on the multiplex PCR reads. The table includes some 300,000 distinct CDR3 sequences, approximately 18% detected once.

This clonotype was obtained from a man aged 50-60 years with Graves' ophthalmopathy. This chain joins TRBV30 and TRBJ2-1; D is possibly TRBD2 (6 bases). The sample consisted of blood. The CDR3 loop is CAWSARDSFYNEQFF. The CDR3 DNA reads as TGTGCCTGGAGCGCCAGGGACTCCTTCTACAATGAGCAGTTCTTC. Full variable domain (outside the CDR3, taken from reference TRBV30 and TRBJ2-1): SQTIHQWPATLVQPVGSPLSLECTVEGTSNPNLYWYRQAAGRGLQLLFYSVGIGQISSEVPQNLSASRPQDRQFILSSKKLLLSDSGFYLCAWSARDSFYNEQFFGPGTRLTVL.